The text below deals with one TCR beta chain. This clone was recorded only once. Its target antigen remains unknown. No per-base quality is available; no much larger clone lies one base away. The CDR3 covers 12 residues, taking in both the cysteine and the phenylalanine. CDR3 DNA is the only sequence kept; it has 36 bases, read in frame from the first base. This sample is part of a study of shared clonotypes between healthy human individuals (dated by TCRdb to 2020 to 2021). Context from the whole study: The cohort comprised a couple of women and a few men aged 18 to 49 years. To increase sequencing depth and limit assay-specific biases, different laboratories used diverse techniques to prepare libraries and sequence TCR repertoires. Leukapheresis yielded between about 0.94 and 8.9 billion PBMCs per donor. Blood TCR repertoires of four to six healthy adults were deeply sequenced to estimate repertoire size and the extent of clonotype sharing between individuals. What the work shows at the level of the full study, not this receptor alone: Sampling was restricted to blood, and TCR repertoires in tissue are likely to differ from TCR repertoires in blood. Pairwise subsampling indicated that sequencing depth was expected to affect the degree of clonotype sharing among donors. Because the study included only a small number of donors, the genetic and exposure-history diversity represented was limited.

Using the deep immunoSEQ assay, multiplex PCR amplified TCR CDR3 regions from genomic DNA. For each cell subset, the extracted genomic DNA was distributed evenly across all wells of several immunoSEQ 96-well plates, and each plate served as one replicate. For unsorted PBMC, approximately 0.3 ug genomic DNA, equal to tens of thousands of T cell genomes, was loaded into each replicate PCR. Unsorted PBMC genomic DNA was sequenced across ten immunoSEQ deep assay plates. Purified libraries were measured with a Qubit 3.0 fluorometer, size-checked on a Bioanalyzer 2100, and measured again with the KAPA Library Quantification kit. Each immunoSEQ 96-well plate was sequenced on its own single-read 150-cycle Illumina NextSeq 550 flow cell. As for the original processing: Because the immunoSEQ output included only junctional sequences and no quality scores, the filtering could not be the same as the filtering used for full-length reads. Sequences were annotated with PyIR, a Python wrapper for IgBLAST v1.9, and V/J genes and CDR3 were assigned using IMGT germline references. Reads with weak V/J assignments (E-value above 1e-6), missing CDR3, stop codons, out-of-frame junctions, or ambiguous translated residues were removed. V3J clonotypes were defined as sequences sharing an identical inferred V gene, J gene, and CDR3 amino acid sequence. Percentage overlap between repertoires was computed as shared unique clonotypes divided by the size of the smaller repertoire. Richness of each repertoire was evaluated using RTK rarefaction, the Chao1 estimator, and Recon v2.1 estimates of unobserved clonotypes. The source is immuneACCESS, and TCRdb retained only in-frame sequences with V and J called. Part of the clones is not carried over; for the studies checked, unresolved V genes explain less than half of this, and the remainder is unexplained. The V and J calls and clone size are taken from that table; D and trimming were inferred from the DNA. The sample yields some 480,000 clones; approximately 79% were counted once. The ten largest clones capture less than 15% of the sample.

Healthy HIV-negative adults with no recently reported acute infections or vaccinations were included as donors. Only Caucasian adults living in Nashville, Tennessee, USA were represented among the donors. For unsorted samples, approximately 89 million PBMCs were counted, and genomic DNA was extracted using the QIAamp DNA Blood Mini kit. Blood was collected by leukapheresis, and PBMCs were isolated by Ficoll-Histopaque density gradient centrifugation and then cryopreserved in liquid nitrogen vapor phase. The TCR was taken from a woman aged 40 to 50 in good health. Some clones in this sample may be carry-over from other donors' samples. Recombination linked TRBV21-1 to TRBJ1-1. TRBV21-1 corresponds to a pseudogene. The specimen was PBMCs. The CDR3 reads as follows: CASSVANTEAFF. The DNA is as follows: TGTGCCAGCAGTGTAGCCAACACTGAAGCTTTCTTT.